This T cell receptor beta chain stems from a study of T cell responses to AZD1222 COVID-19 vaccine. Pooled together were second doses at about 4 or about 12 weeks. Comments on this clone: As yet, its antigen is unknown.

Study-wide findings and caveats: Most donors were white British and more were female, and clonal diversity was possibly underestimated. Repertoires were sampled only after the peak T cell response. Spike-specific TCR breadth and depth went up after people got two AZD1222 doses.

Assay used: immunoSEQ multiplex PCR; TCRdb lists only in-frame clones, some missing. Here the sample spans 75,000 or so clones, approximately 90% being singletons. The CDR3 runs 14 residues. Germline V gene sequence: CDR1 MGHRA, CDR2 YSYEKL. Trimming pared 0 bases from V and 4 bases from J, leaving 10 bases between. Source: peripheral blood, taken 28 days after the second AZD1222 dose. The source is an adult who received the AZD1222 COVID-19 vaccine. The chain employs TRBV4-1 and TRBJ2-7; D is perhaps TRBD1 (6 bases). The CDR3 DNA reads TGCGCCAGCAGCCAAGAAGGGGGTCGGTACGAGCAGTACTTC. It is translated as CASSQEGGRYEQYF.